This T cell receptor beta chain was observed in a study of glioma-infiltrating T cells. V lost 2 bases and J lost 4; bases outside the gene matches: 2. The CDR3 has 14 residues. CDR1 and CDR2 from the germline V gene are ENHRY and SYGVKD. A few counts support this clonotype. Amplification of TCR alpha and beta CDR3 regions from RNA used iRepertoire nested multiplex PCR. TCRdb processed the multiplex PCR reads anew with MiXCR; each CDR3 protein has one entry. The repertoire includes 100,000 to 150,000 distinct CDR3 sequences, around 23% of them detected once, and around a quarter sits in the top ten. Source material: glioma tissue, nonneoplastic brain tissue, or PBMCs (not recorded which). This rearrangement joins TRBV10-3 to TRBJ1-2; 9 positions agree with TRBD1. This TCR derives from a human donor with low-grade glioma or glioblastoma, undergoing nonglioma brain surgery, or in good health (not recorded which). The CDR3 DNA is TGTGCCATCAGTGAGGGGACAGGGTCCTATGGCTACACCTTC. It encodes CAISEGTGSYGYTF.